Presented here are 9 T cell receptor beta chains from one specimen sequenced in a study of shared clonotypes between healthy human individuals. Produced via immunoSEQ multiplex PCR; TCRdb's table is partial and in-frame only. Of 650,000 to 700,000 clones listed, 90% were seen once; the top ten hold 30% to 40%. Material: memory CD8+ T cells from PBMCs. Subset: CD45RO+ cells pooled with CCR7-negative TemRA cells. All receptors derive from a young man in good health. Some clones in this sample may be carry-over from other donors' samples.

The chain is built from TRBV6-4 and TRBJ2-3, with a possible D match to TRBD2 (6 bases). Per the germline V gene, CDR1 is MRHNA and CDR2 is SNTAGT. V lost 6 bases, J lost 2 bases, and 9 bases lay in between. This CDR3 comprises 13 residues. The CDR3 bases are TGTGCCAGCAGCGCTAGCGACACAGATACGCAGTATTTT. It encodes CASSASDTDTQYF.

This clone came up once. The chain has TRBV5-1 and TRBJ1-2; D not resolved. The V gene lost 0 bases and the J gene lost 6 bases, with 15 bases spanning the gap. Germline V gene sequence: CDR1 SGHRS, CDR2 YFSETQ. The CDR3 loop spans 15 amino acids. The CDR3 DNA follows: TGCGCCAGCAGCTTGGGCGCAGACCGGGGTAATGGCTACACCTTC. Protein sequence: CASSLGADRGNGYTF.

CDR3 amino acids: CSVVKREGRSYYNEQFF. The CDR3 DNA reads as TGCAGCGTTGTCAAGCGGGAGGGCCGTTCCTACTACAATGAGCAGTTCTTC. The V and J genes are TRBV29-1 and TRBJ2-1; TRBD2 matches 10 bases. The V gene's germline CDR1 is SQVTM and CDR2 ANQGSEA. The CDR3 covers 17 residues. V lost 4 bases, J lost 3 bases, and 12 bases stayed unmatched.

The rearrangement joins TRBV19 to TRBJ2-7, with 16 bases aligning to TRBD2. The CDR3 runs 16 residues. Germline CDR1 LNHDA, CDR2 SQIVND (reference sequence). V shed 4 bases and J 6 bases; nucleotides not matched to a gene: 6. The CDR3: CASSKGLAGGPVEQYF. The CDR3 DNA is TGTGCCAGTAGTAAGGGACTAGCGGGAGGGCCCGTCGAGCAGTACTTC.

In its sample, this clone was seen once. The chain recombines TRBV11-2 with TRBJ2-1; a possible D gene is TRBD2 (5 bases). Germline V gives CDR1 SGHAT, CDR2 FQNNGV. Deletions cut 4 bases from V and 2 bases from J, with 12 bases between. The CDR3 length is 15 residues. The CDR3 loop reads CASSSWRLPYNEQFF. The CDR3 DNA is TGTGCCAGCAGCTCCTGGCGACTACCCTACAATGAGCAGTTCTTC. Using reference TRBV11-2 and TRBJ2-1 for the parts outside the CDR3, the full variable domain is EAGVAQSPRYKIIEKRQSVAFWCNPISGHATLYWYQQILGQGPKLLIQFQNNGVVDDSQLPKDRFSAERLKGVDSTLKIQPAKLEDSAVYLCASSSWRLPYNEQFFGPGTRLTVL.

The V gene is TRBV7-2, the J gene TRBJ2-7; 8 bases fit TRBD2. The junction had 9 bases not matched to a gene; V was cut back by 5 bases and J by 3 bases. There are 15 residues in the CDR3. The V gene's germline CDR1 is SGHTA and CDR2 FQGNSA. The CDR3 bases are TGTGCCAGCAGCCAACTAGCGGCGGAGAACTACGAGCAGTACTTC. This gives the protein CASSQLAAENYEQYF.

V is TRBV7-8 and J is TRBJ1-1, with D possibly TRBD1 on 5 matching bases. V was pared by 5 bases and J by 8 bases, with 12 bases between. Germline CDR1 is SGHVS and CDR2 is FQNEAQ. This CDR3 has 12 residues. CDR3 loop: CASSPGWEEAFF. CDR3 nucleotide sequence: TGTGCCAGCAGCCCAGGGTGGGAAGAAGCTTTCTTT.

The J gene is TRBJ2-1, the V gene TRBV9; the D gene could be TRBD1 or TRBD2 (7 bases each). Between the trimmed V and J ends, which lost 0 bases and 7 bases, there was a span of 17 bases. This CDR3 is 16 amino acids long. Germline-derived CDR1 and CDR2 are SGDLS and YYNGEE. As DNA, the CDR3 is TGTGCCAGCAGCGTAGAGGGGAGGGGGCCGTCAAATGAGCAGTTCTTC. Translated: CASSVEGRGPSNEQFF.

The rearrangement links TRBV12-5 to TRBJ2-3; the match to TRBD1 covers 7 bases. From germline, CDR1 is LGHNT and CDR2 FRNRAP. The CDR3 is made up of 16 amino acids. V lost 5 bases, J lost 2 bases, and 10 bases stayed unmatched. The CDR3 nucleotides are TGTGCTAGTGGTGTAGAAGGGACAGAAAACACAGATACGCAGTATTTT. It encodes CASGVEGTENTDTQYF.